Each of the 9 T cell receptor beta chains below was sequenced from the same sample in a study of T cells after yellow fever vaccination (dated by TCRdb to between 2017 and 2020). Libraries were built with 5' RACE. Sequencing used an Illumina HiSeq 2500. TCRdb reprocessing: public reads trimmed at Q25 with fastp, clones called with MiXCR, in-frame beta chains kept. Every entry covers one CDR3 protein and lists the most common genes and DNA from its rows. Across this sample there are more than 350,000 distinct CDR3 sequences, with approximately 10% seen only once. The leading ten clones occupy less than 20% of the sample. Per the publication, the treatment or condition label means: live attenuated yellow fever vaccine strain. The sequencing here drew on PBMCs, taken on the day of the first yellow fever vaccination. The receptors stem from a man aged 18 to 30 who received the YFV17D yellow fever vaccine.

There are a few counts of this clonotype. This rearrangement joins TRBV27 to TRBJ1-2, with D maybe TRBD1 (5 bases). The germline V gene encodes CDR1 MNHEY and CDR2 SMNVEV (reference sequence). The V gene lost 2 bases and the J gene lost 4 bases, with 14 bases spanning the gap. The CDR3 covers 15 residues. Written as DNA, the CDR3 is TGTGCCAGCAGTTTACGGGCAGGACACGTCTATGGCTACACCTTC. Amino acid sequence: CASSLRAGHVYGYTF.

The gene calls are TRBV4-3 and TRBJ2-4; no firm D call. CDR3 length: 13 amino acids. Germline-derived CDR1 and CDR2 are LGHNA and YSLEER. Trimming stripped 0 bases from V and 7 bases from J, with 7 bases between. In nucleotides, the CDR3 is TGCGCCAGCAGCCAAGAGATCCGCAACATTCAGTACTTC. Its translation is CASSQEIRNIQYF.

This clonotype turned up a few times. The rearrangement joins TRBV20-1 to TRBJ1-2, with D perhaps matching TRBD1 (6 bases). The CDR3 runs to 13 residues. Germline V lookup: CDR1 DFQATT, CDR2 SNEGSKA (reference sequence). V was cut by 0 bases and J by 10 bases, with 15 bases left in between. The CDR3 nucleotides read TGCAGTGCTAGAGACCCCGGGAAGGGGGTCTACACCTTC. Encoded protein: CSARDPGKGVYTF.

The CDR3 sequence: CATSDLNIQYF. The DNA of the CDR3 is TGTGCCACCAGTGATTTGAACATTCAGTACTTC. The chain uses TRBV24-1 and TRBJ2-4; D unclear. V gave up 0 bases and J gave up 7 bases, with 0 bases separating them. Germline loops: CDR1 KGHDR, CDR2 SFDVKD. There are 11 residues in the CDR3.

The CDR3 bases are TGTGCCATCTTACTAGCGGGTGTCACAGATACGCAGTATTTT. This gives the protein CAILLAGVTDTQYF. The J gene is TRBJ2-3, the V gene TRBV12-3 or TRBV12-4, with 9 positions matching TRBD2. This CDR3 contains 14 residues. V lost 10 bases and J lost 2; bases outside the gene matches: 7.

This rearrangement joins TRBV5-6 to TRBJ2-7; D is unclear. Per the germline V gene, CDR1 is SGHDT and CDR2 is YYEEEE. The V end lost 7 bases, the J end lost 5 bases, and 16 bases lay between the germline ends. The CDR3 consists of 13 residues. CDR3 amino acids: CASRLGWVNEQYF. The CDR3 DNA follows: TGTGCCAGCCGATTGGGATGGGTTAACGAGCAGTACTTC. The complete variable domain, with remaining parts taken from reference TRBV5-6 and TRBJ2-7, reads DAGVTQSPTHLIKTRGQQVTLRCSPKSGHDTVSWYQQALGQGPQFIFQYYEEEERQRGNFPDRFSGHQFPNYSSELNVNALLLGDSALYLCASRLGWVNEQYFGPGTRLTVT.

This rearrangement joins TRBV7-2 to TRBJ1-4; tentatively, D is TRBD1 (6 bases). V lost 1 base and J lost 10, with 13 bases in between. The CDR3 length is 14 residues. Germline V gene sequence: CDR1 SGHTA, CDR2 FQGNSA. In nucleotides, the CDR3 is TGTGCCAGCAGCTTAGACAGGGCCTTAGGAAAACTGTTTTTT. This translates into CASSLDRALGKLFF.

This chain uses TRBV4-1 with TRBJ2-7; D remains unclear. The CDR3 totals 13 residues. V shed 2 bases and J shed 2 bases, with 7 bases lying between them. The germline CDR1 and CDR2 sequences are MGHRA and YSYEKL. The CDR3 DNA is TGCGCCAGCAGCCAACTCGAGACCTACGAGCAGTACTTC. Translating gives CASSQLETYEQYF.

This clonotype was counted at least ten times. CDR3 sequence (DNA): TGTGCCAGCAGTTACTACACCTACAATGAGCAGTTCTTC. Protein sequence: CASSYYTYNEQFF. The chain is built from TRBV6-2 or TRBV6-3 and TRBJ2-1; unclear D gene. Trimming took off 1 base at V and 2 bases at J, with 3 bases between the two ends. The germline V gene encodes CDR1 MNHEY and CDR2 SVGEGT. The CDR3 has 13 amino acids.